A selection of T cell receptor beta chains follows, all from one sample in a study of blood T cells in healthy people across ages. TCRdb processed the 5' RACE reads anew with MiXCR; each CDR3 protein has one entry. The sample has more than 1,000,000 distinct CDR3 sequences, 20% to 25% seen once. The sample was also reused in another study, on T cells of mothers and their children.

What was sequenced was blood. All receptors derive from a girl aged 2-9 years in good health. CDR3s include the opening cysteine and the closing phenylalanine or tryptophan. The D gene is left open where the match is weak. Only part of the rows carry a size: once, few, many, or a class if the clone is expanded.

v_gene	abundance	j_gene	len	d_gene	CDR3aa	CDR3nt
TRBV29-1	few	TRBJ2-1	11	NA	CSAPEPVEQFF	TGCAGCGCCCCCGAACCGGTTGAGCAGTTCTTC
TRBV29-1	NA	TRBJ1-4	12	NA	CSVANLNEKLFF	TGCAGCGTAGCAAACTTGAATGAAAAACTGTTTTTT
TRBV12-3/TRBV12-4	NA	TRBJ2-3	12	NA	CASSIVSGTQYF	TGTGCCAGCAGTATTGTATCGGGTACGCAGTATTTT
TRBV27	NA	TRBJ1-4	15	NA	CASSKMTGPNEKLFF	TGTGCCAGCAGTAAGATGACAGGCCCTAATGAAAAACTGTTTTTT
TRBV18	few	TRBJ1-2	17	TRBD1	CASSPGQGARLMDGYTF	TGTGCCAGCTCACCCGGACAGGGGGCGAGGTTGATGGATGGCTACACCTTC
TRBV20-1	NA	TRBJ2-1	13	TRBD2	CSARSLAANEQFF	TGCAGTGCTAGATCACTAGCGGCCAATGAGCAGTTCTTC
TRBV3-1	NA	TRBJ1-1	16	NA	CASSDLMGRTGTEAFF	TGTGCCAGCAGCGACCTGATGGGACGGACGGGTACTGAAGCTTTCTTT
TRBV7-9	few	TRBJ2-5	16	NA	CASSSNKEARQETQYF	TGTGCCAGCAGCAGTAATAAAGAAGCCCGTCAAGAGACCCAGTACTTC
TRBV27	few	TRBJ1-4	15	NA	CASSPAGRPNEKLFF	TGTGCCAGCAGCCCCGCCGGACGGCCAAATGAAAAACTGTTTTTT
TRBV12-3/TRBV12-4	NA	TRBJ2-5	14	NA	CASIQSWQGETQYF	TGTGCCAGCATTCAAAGCTGGCAAGGGGAGACCCAGTACTTC
TRBV5-1	NA	TRBJ2-1	14	NA	CASSGNQGYNEQFF	TGCGCCAGCAGCGGGAATCAGGGGTACAATGAGCAGTTCTTC
TRBV12-3/TRBV12-4	NA	TRBJ2-3	15	TRBD2	CASSWTSGITDTQYF	TGTGCCAGCAGTTGGACTAGCGGGATCACAGATACGCAGTATTTT
TRBV5-4	NA	TRBJ1-2	14	NA	CASSSAYTGRAYTF	TGTGCCAGCAGCTCTGCCTACACAGGGCGCGCCTACACCTTC
TRBV12-3/TRBV12-4	NA	TRBJ2-7	12	NA	CASEGVRGEQYF	TGTGCCAGCGAGGGGGTTAGAGGCGAGCAGTACTTC
TRBV6-6	NA	TRBJ2-7	16	NA	CASSYSKSSQPYEQYF	TGTGCCAGCAGTTACTCGAAGTCGAGCCAGCCCTACGAGCAGTACTTC
TRBV29-1	few	TRBJ2-1	16	NA	CTIWAGQDYSYNEQFF	TGCACCATCTGGGCGGGACAAGACTACTCCTACAATGAGCAGTTCTTC
TRBV20-1	NA	TRBJ2-7	15	NA	CSAPEYPGFSYEQYF	TGCAGTGCTCCGGAATACCCCGGGTTCTCCTACGAGCAGTACTTC
TRBV20-1	few	TRBJ2-3	16	NA	CSARDSARDRTDTQYF	TGCAGTGCTAGAGATTCGGCCCGGGACCGCACAGATACGCAGTATTTT
TRBV7-8	few	TRBJ2-6	17	NA	CASSGGAGINGANVLTF	TGTGCCAGCAGCGGTGGGGCAGGGATAAATGGGGCCAACGTCCTGACTTTC
TRBV12-3/TRBV12-4	few	TRBJ2-1	17	NA	CASSLYPRQSSYNEQFF	TGTGCCAGCAGTTTATATCCGAGACAGAGCTCCTACAATGAGCAGTTCTTC
TRBV6-1	NA	TRBJ1-6	16	NA	CASSEVGGQRNSPLHF	TGTGCCAGCAGTGAAGTCGGGGGTCAGAGGAATTCACCCCTCCACTTT
TRBV5-5	NA	TRBJ1-3	13	NA	CASSLYQEDTIYF	TGTGCCAGCAGCTTGTACCAAGAGGACACCATATATTTT
TRBV7-9	NA	TRBJ2-7	17	NA	CASSLAYGGGSSYEQYF	TGTGCCAGCAGCTTAGCGTACGGGGGCGGGAGTTCCTACGAGCAGTACTTC
TRBV29-1	few	TRBJ2-1	18	TRBD2	CSVGRANGAGGPYNEQFF	TGCAGCGTTGGAAGGGCTAATGGCGCGGGAGGACCCTACAATGAGCAGTTCTTC
TRBV20-1	few	TRBJ1-3	14	NA	CSTNRVGAGNTIYF	TGCAGCACGAACCGGGTGGGAGCTGGAAACACCATATATTTT
TRBV9	NA	TRBJ2-6	16	NA	CASSDSLTSGANVLTF	TGTGCCAGCAGCGACAGCCTAACGTCTGGGGCCAACGTCCTGACTTTC
TRBV12-3/TRBV12-4	few	TRBJ2-7	15	TRBD2	CASSNLAGLYYEQYF	TGTGCCAGCAGTAATCTAGCGGGACTATACTACGAGCAGTACTTC
TRBV12-3/TRBV12-4	NA	TRBJ1-6	14	NA	CASTQSSYNSPLHF	TGTGCCAGCACACAGAGCTCCTATAATTCACCCCTCCACTTT
TRBV7-9	few	TRBJ2-1	13	NA	CATPILAFNEQFF	TGTGCCACCCCGATTTTGGCCTTCAATGAGCAGTTCTTC
TRBV7-9	many	TRBJ2-5	14	TRBD1	CASSSQGAGETQYF	TGTGCCAGCAGCTCGCAGGGGGCTGGGGAGACCCAGTACTTC
TRBV12-3/TRBV12-4	few	TRBJ2-7	14	NA	CASAPASVMNEQYF	TGTGCCAGCGCCCCGGCTAGCGTAATGAACGAGCAGTACTTC
TRBV5-1	few	TRBJ2-1	15	TRBD1	CASGKGTVPTNEQFF	TGCGCCAGCGGGAAAGGGACAGTCCCCACCAATGAGCAGTTCTTC
TRBV28	few	TRBJ1-2	14	NA	CASSPLSRVYGYTF	TGTGCCAGCAGTCCTCTCAGTAGGGTCTATGGCTACACCTTC
TRBV24-1	few	TRBJ2-7	12	NA	CATSDVDRTRYF	TGTGCCACCAGTGATGTCGACAGGACGAGGTACTTC
TRBV20-1	few	TRBJ1-4	13	TRBD1	CSAPGQGSEKLFF	TGCAGTGCCCCGGGACAGGGAAGTGAAAAACTGTTTTTT
TRBV4-3	NA	TRBJ1-2	15	NA	CASSQDRVGYYGYTF	TGCGCCAGCAGCCAAGATCGAGTGGGGTACTATGGCTACACCTTC
TRBV4-3	few	TRBJ2-5	16	NA	CASSQGVIGGGETQYF	TGCGCCAGCAGCCAAGGGGTAATAGGGGGAGGAGAGACCCAGTACTTC
TRBV9	NA	TRBJ2-1	12	NA	CASTRLGGEQFF	TGTGCCAGCACCCGACTCGGAGGGGAGCAGTTCTTC